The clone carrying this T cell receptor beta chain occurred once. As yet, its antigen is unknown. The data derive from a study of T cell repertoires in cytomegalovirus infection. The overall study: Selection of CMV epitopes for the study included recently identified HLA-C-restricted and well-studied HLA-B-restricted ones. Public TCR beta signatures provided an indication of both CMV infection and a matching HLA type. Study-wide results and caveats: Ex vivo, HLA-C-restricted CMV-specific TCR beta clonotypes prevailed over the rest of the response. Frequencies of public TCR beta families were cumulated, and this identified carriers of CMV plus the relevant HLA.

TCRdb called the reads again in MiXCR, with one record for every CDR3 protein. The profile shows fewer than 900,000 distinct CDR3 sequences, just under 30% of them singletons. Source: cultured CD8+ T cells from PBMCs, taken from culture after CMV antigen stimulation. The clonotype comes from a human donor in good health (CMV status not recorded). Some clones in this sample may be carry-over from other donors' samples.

CDR3: CASSSLGRVSNQPQHF. CDR3 bases: TGCGCCAGCAGCTCCTTAGGCCGGGTTAGCAATCAGCCCCAGCATTTT. This chain links TRBV5-1 with TRBJ1-5; D not certain. This CDR3 spans 16 amino acids. Germline V gene sequence: CDR1 SGHRS, CDR2 YFSETQ. V dropped 3 bases and J dropped 0 bases, with 13 bases sitting between them.